A single T cell receptor (beta chain) is shown here with its context. RNA was isolated and reverse transcribed to cDNA, the sequencing template. TCRdb's table, derived via immunoSEQ multiplex PCR, lists solely in-frame clones and lacks some. This table has under 30,000 clones, approximately 52% appearing once. The data derive from a study of CD8+ T cells in alopecia areata. The CDR3 extends over 15 amino acids. Trimming stripped 5 bases from V and 6 bases from J, with 20 bases between. CDR1 and CDR2 (germline): MNHEY, SMNVEV (reference sequence). This TCR derives from a human donor with alopecia areata. Sample: NKG2D-high CD8+ T cells sorted from blood. This chain uses TRBV27 with TRBJ2-7; tentatively, D is TRBD1 or TRBD2 (5 bases each). CDR3 in DNA: TGTGCCAGCAGTCGTCCGGGGCCCCCAACGGCCGAGCAGTACTTC. This translates into CASSRPGPPTAEQYF.